Below, 27 T cell receptor beta chains from the same sample are listed, as sequenced in a study of T cells in localized non-small cell lung cancer. Measured with immunoSEQ multiplex PCR; TCRdb has only the in-frame clones, and not every one. The table lists 20,000 to 30,000 clones, around 85% of them singletons. Sequencing was performed on peripheral blood, taken before any cancer treatment. These receptors all come from a man between 35 and 75 years old with stage III squamous cell lung carcinoma.

V and J are TRBV6-6 and TRBJ2-7; maybe TRBD1 (6 bases). CDR3 length: 13 amino acids. The ends were cut back, 2 bases at V and 7 bases at J, with 12 bases in the middle. CDR1 is MNHNY, CDR2 SVGAGI, per germline (reference sequence). CDR3 sequence reads: CASSYVGAREQYV. CDR3 nucleotides: TGTGCCAGCAGTTACGTGGGGGCGAGGGAGCAGTACGTC.

The rearrangement links TRBV6-4 to TRBJ1-2; 8 positions match TRBD1. The ends lost 0 bases at V and 8 bases at J; junction bases unmatched: 14. The CDR3 has 17 residues. Germline CDR1 MRHNA, CDR2 SNTAGT. The CDR3 region is CASSDSFRGRLPIGYTF. For the CDR3, the DNA is TGTGCCAGCAGTGACTCTTTCAGGGGGCGCCTCCCTATCGGCTACACCTTC.

This clone occurred a few times. This chain links TRBV29-1 with TRBJ2-5, with D perhaps matching TRBD1 or TRBD2 (5 bases each). Germline V gene sequence: CDR1 SQVTM, CDR2 ANQGSEA. Trimming removed 3 bases from V and 5 bases from J, with 10 bases in between. This CDR3 region has 12 residues. CDR3 sequence reads: CSVERGGETQYF. CDR3 DNA: TGCAGCGTTGAGAGGGGTGGGGAGACCCAGTACTTC. The variable domain in full, completed from reference TRBV29-1 and TRBJ2-5, reads SAVISQKPSRDICQRGTSLTIQCQVDSQVTMMFWYRQQPGQSLTLIATANQGSEATYESGFVIDKFPISRPNLTFSTLTVSNMSPEDSSIYLCSVERGGETQYFGPGTRLLVL.

V usage is TRBV5-8 and J usage is TRBJ2-6; TRBD2 is a possible D gene (6 bases). Germline loops: CDR1 SGHTS, CDR2 YDEGEE. The CDR3 length is 16 residues. The V end was cut by 0 bases, the J end by 2 bases, with 9 bases between. This CDR3 is CASSLVGGAGANVLTF. Here the CDR3 DNA reads TGTGCCAGCAGCTTGGTTGGAGGGGCTGGGGCCAACGTCCTGACTTTC.

The chain recombines TRBV30 with TRBJ2-1, with TRBD2 as a possible D gene (6 bases). The ends were cut back, 0 bases at V and 5 bases at J, with 8 bases in the middle. The length of the CDR3 is 13 residues. CDR1 is GTSNPN and CDR2 is SVGIG in the germline V gene (reference sequence). CDR3 loop: CAWSVIADNEQFF. The CDR3 bases are TGTGCCTGGAGTGTAATAGCGGACAATGAGCAGTTCTTC.

This clone was seen just once. V and J are TRBV15 and TRBJ2-7, with 9 bases lining up with TRBD2. The CDR3 length is 14 residues. Unmatched junction bases numbered 2, after V lost 2 bases and J lost 3 bases. The V gene's germline CDR1 is LNHNV and CDR2 YYDKDF (reference sequence). CDR3 sequence reads: CATSRLAGNYEQYF. The CDR3 DNA sequence: TGTGCCACCAGCAGACTAGCGGGAAACTACGAGCAGTACTTC.

This chain connects TRBV19 to TRBJ1-5; D remains ambiguous. CDR1 is LNHDA, CDR2 SQIVND, per germline (reference sequence). The germline V and J ends were trimmed by 6 bases and 3 bases, with 12 bases remaining between them. The CDR3 spans 14 residues. The CDR3 DNA reads TGTGCCAGTAGCGATCGGGCCCTCAATCAGCCCCAGCATTTT. Its translation: CASSDRALNQPQHF.

The rearrangement links TRBV5-1 to TRBJ2-4; 8 nucleotides line up with TRBD1. The germline V gene has CDR1 SGHRS and CDR2 YFSETQ. The CDR3 contains 16 residues. J was trimmed by 3 bases and V by 6 bases; bases with no gene match: 11. CDR3 region: CASTPGGQALKNIQYF. The CDR3 nucleotides read TGCGCCAGCACCCCAGGGGGACAGGCCCTCAAAAACATTCAGTACTTC.

The genes are TRBV5-6 and TRBJ2-3, with a tentative D call TRBD1 (6 bases). CDR3 length equals 12 residues. Germline V lookup: CDR1 SGHDT, CDR2 YYEEEE. V dropped 4 bases and J dropped 6 bases, with 9 bases sitting between them. DNA for the CDR3: TGTGCCAGCAGCCCAGACAGGGATACGCAGTATTTT. Translating gives CASSPDRDTQYF.

The CDR3 DNA reads as TGTGCCAGCAGCGTTGGGACCGTCCAAGAGACCCAGTACTTC. This translates into CASSVGTVQETQYF. The J gene is TRBJ2-5, the V gene TRBV7-8, with D possibly called TRBD1 or TRBD2 (5 bases each). CDR1 is SGHVS and CDR2 is FQNEAQ in the germline V gene. The CDR3 runs to 14 residues. The V end lost 5 bases, the J end lost 1 base, and 11 bases lay between the germline ends. Using reference TRBV7-8 and TRBJ2-5 for the parts outside the CDR3, the full variable domain is GAGVSQSPRYKVAKRGQDVALRCDPISGHVSLFWYQQALGQGPEFLTYFQNEAQLDKSGLPSDRFFAERPEGSVSTLKIQRTQQEDSAVYLCASSVGTVQETQYFGPGTRLLVL.

The chain is built from TRBV12-5 and TRBJ2-7, with TRBD1 matching over 7 bases. The J segment lost 1 base and the V segment lost 4 bases, leaving 16 bases of the junction unmatched. This CDR3 is 18 amino acids long. CDR1 and CDR2 (germline): LGHNT, FRNRAP. The CDR3 is CASGSVSQGSVPSYEQYF. The CDR3 bases are TGTGCTAGTGGTTCTGTATCACAGGGGTCGGTTCCGTCCTACGAGCAGTACTTC.

The chain joins TRBV2 to TRBJ2-5; perhaps TRBD2 as D (5 bases). There are 14 residues in the CDR3. Trimming left V 7 bases short and J 1 base short, with 13 bases between. CDR1 is SNHLY and CDR2 is FYNNEI in the germline V gene. The CDR3 bases are TGTGCCAGCAAAGCGGAGCGGAGCCAAGAGACCCAGTACTTC. Its protein product is CASKAERSQETQYF.

This clone was recorded only once. At one of its ends the junction is not consistent with the germline gene, which may arise from a read error. The CDR3 coding sequence is TGTGCCAGCAGTTTATGGGATGGGTACACCTTC. This translates into CASSLWDGYTF. The chain uses TRBV28 and TRBJ1-2; D is undetermined. CDR3 size: 11 residues. Germline V gives CDR1 MDHEN, CDR2 SYDVKM.

Comment on this clone: This specimen includes other DNA sequences encoding the same CDR3. The chain uses TRBV7-3 and TRBJ1-2, with TRBD1 matching over 10 bases. There are 13 residues in the CDR3. Germline values: CDR1 SGHTA, CDR2 FQGTGA. V gave up 4 bases and J gave up 8 bases; unmatched junction bases: 4. In nucleotides, the CDR3 is TGTGCCAGCAGCTCACGGACAGGGGGAGGCTACACCTTC. Protein product: CASSSRTGGGYTF.

As regards this clone: One end of the junction is discordant with germline, which a read error may explain. The chain couples TRBV11-2 to TRBJ2-3; D is unclear. The CDR3 sequence is 11 residues long. The germline V gene encodes CDR1 SGHAT and CDR2 FQNNGV. The CDR3 is CASSSTRVSAF. The CDR3, as DNA: TGTGCCAGCAGCTCGACACGCGTCTCCGCTTTT.

The rearrangement links TRBV13 to TRBJ2-1; possibly TRBD1 or TRBD2 for D (5 bases each). The CDR3 has 14 amino acids. The germline V gene has CDR1 PRHDT and CDR2 FYEKMQ (reference sequence). Deletions cut 0 bases from V and 7 bases from J, with 10 bases between. CDR3 DNA: TGTGCCAGCAGCTTAGGTCTAGCAGGGAATGAGCAGTTCTTC. This gives the protein CASSLGLAGNEQFF.

Here the CDR3 reads CASSSVERSGRLYEQYF. As DNA, the CDR3 is TGTGCCAGCAGCTCCGTAGAAAGGAGCGGGAGATTGTACGAGCAGTACTTC. The V call is TRBV7-8, the J call TRBJ2-7, with TRBD2 matching 8 bases. The V gene's germline CDR1 is SGHVS and CDR2 FQNEAQ. The CDR3 is 17 amino acids. The junction had 15 bases not matched to a gene; V was cut back by 4 bases and J by 4 bases.

The rearrangement uses TRBV19 and TRBJ2-1; D unclear. V lost 0 bases and J lost 9, with 12 bases in between. CDR1 and CDR2 from the germline V gene are LNHDA and SQIVND (reference sequence). This CDR3 is built from 14 residues. The CDR3, as DNA: TGTGCCAGTAGTATAGATCTGGTCGGAAGTGAGCAGTTCTTC. The encoded protein is CASSIDLVGSEQFF.

V is TRBV9 and J is TRBJ2-7; D unclear. Germline V gene sequence: CDR1 SGDLS, CDR2 YYNGEE. Trimming removed 4 bases at V and 5 bases at J, with 16 bases between. The CDR3 runs to 14 residues. CDR3 sequence (DNA): TGTGCCAGCAGCCCCACGAACGTCCGCGACGAGCAGTACTTC. Its protein is CASSPTNVRDEQYF.

This clone was counted once. V gene TRBV30 combines with J gene TRBJ2-1; 9 bases fit TRBD2. The junction had 9 bases not matched to a gene; V was cut back by 2 bases and J by 7 bases. Looked up from germline, CDR1 is GTSNPN and CDR2 is SVGIG (reference sequence). The CDR3 has 15 residues. CDR3 bases: TGTGCCTGGAGTCCTTTAGCGGGAGTGGGGAATGAGCAGTTCTTC. This codes for CAWSPLAGVGNEQFF.

The chain combines TRBV5-4 with TRBJ2-7; possibly TRBD2 for D (5 bases). Germline V gene sequence: CDR1 SGHNT, CDR2 YYREEE (reference sequence). V was shortened by 1 base and J by 4 bases, with 15 bases between the two germline ends. The length of the CDR3 is 15 residues. CDR3 loop: CASSLQPGNQYEQYF. As DNA, the CDR3 is TGTGCCAGCAGCTTGCAACCCGGGAACCAATACGAGCAGTACTTC. Variable domain in full (rest from reference TRBV5-4 and TRBJ2-7): ETGVTQSPTHLIKTRGQQVTLRCSSQSGHNTVSWYQQALGQGPQFIFQYYREEENGRGNFPPRFSGLQFPNYSSELNVNALELDDSALYLCASSLQPGNQYEQYFGPGTRLTVT.

The chain carries TRBV19 and TRBJ1-5; 12 bases agree with TRBD1. The CDR3 is 19 amino acids. Germline values: CDR1 LNHDA, CDR2 SQIVND (reference sequence). V shed 5 bases, J shed 1 base, and the junction held 12 bases outside the gene matches. The CDR3 coding sequence is TGTGCCAGTAGTGCCCGGTGGGACAGGGGGCAGGTGAGCAATCAGCCCCAGCATTTT. Amino acids: CASSARWDRGQVSNQPQHF.

The chain couples TRBV6-1 to TRBJ1-5; 8 nucleotides line up with TRBD1. The CDR3 spans 15 residues. Germline-derived CDR1 and CDR2 are MNHNS and SASEGT. V was pared by 10 bases and J by 4 bases, with 12 bases of the junction left unmatched. CDR3 in DNA: TGTGCCATTATGGACAGGGTTGGGATTAATCAGCCCCAGCATTTT. Residues: CAIMDRVGINQPQHF.

The table lists this clone with a few counts. The chain has TRBV28 and TRBJ1-5; perhaps TRBD1 as D (5 bases). Trimming took 6 bases from V and 7 from J, leaving 16 bases between them. Germline V gene data show CDR1 as MDHEN and CDR2 as SYDVKM. The CDR3 has 14 amino acids. CDR3: CASRKRGAGQPQHF. The CDR3 DNA follows: TGTGCCAGCAGGAAAAGGGGCGCGGGCCAGCCCCAGCATTTT.

This chain joins TRBV7-9 and TRBJ2-2, with D possibly being TRBD1 (6 bases). Germline loops: CDR1 SEHNR, CDR2 FQNEAQ (reference sequence). Trimming pared 5 bases from V and 5 bases from J, leaving 9 bases between. The CDR3 spans 13 residues. The CDR3 here is CASSPQGTGELFF. CDR3 nucleotides: TGTGCCAGCAGCCCACAGGGAACCGGGGAGCTGTTTTTT.

The genes are TRBV9 and TRBJ2-3, with unresolved D. CDR1 and CDR2 (germline): SGDLS, YYNGEE. V shed 0 bases and J shed 2 bases, with 7 bases lying between them. This CDR3 comprises 14 residues. The CDR3 DNA follows: TGTGCCAGCAGCGTAGTGGCGACCACAGATACGCAGTATTTT. Residues: CASSVVATTDTQYF.

This clone was detected once. The genes are TRBV19 and TRBJ1-1; D might be TRBD1 (5 bases). In germline, CDR1 is LNHDA, CDR2 SQIVND (reference sequence). Trimming shortened V by 2 bases and J by 6 bases, and 13 bases separated the two germline ends. The CDR3 is made up of 14 amino acids. Here the CDR3 DNA reads TGTGCCAGTAGTATATTGAGGGGCGCCGCTGAAGCTTTCTTT. Its translation: CASSILRGAAEAFF.